This T cell receptor (beta chain) stems from a study of blood T cells in healthy people across ages (dated by TCRdb to about 2015). Concerning the study at large: Template switching captured roughly one uniquely barcoded TCR beta cDNA molecule per two T cells in model experiments. The study analyzed two additional independent replicas of 1 million unique cDNA reads from the same blood draw for two donors, one aged 18 to 30 and one aged 80 or older. To track age-related changes in TCR beta repertoire diversity, the study relied on deep sequencing normalized with unique cDNA molecular identifiers. Four age groups were formed from the donors: young (average approximately 15 years), middle-aged (approximately 42), aged (approximately 60) and long-lived (about 80).

Libraries were constructed by 5' RACE. Data came from an Illumina HiSeq 2500. A second PCR of roughly 6 to 11 cycles was run with a J-beta primer mix and a sample-barcoded 5' primer. A template-switch 5' adaptor carrying 12 random nucleotides introduced a unique molecular identifier onto each TCR beta cDNA molecule. At least 2.5 million CDR3-containing paired-end reads were obtained from each sample. The Mint cDNA synthesis kit, primed by a TRBC-specific oligonucleotide, was used to synthesize first-strand cDNA from all RNA. Following uracil-DNA glycosylase treatment, a first 18-cycle PCR with universal primers M1SS and BC2_uni_R was performed on all cDNA. The source study handled its data this way. Each sample was normalized by randomly selecting 1 million high-quality reads, each carrying a distinct molecular identifier. Reads sharing molecular identifiers were discarded rather than binned into consensus sequences. MiTCR, set to a Q25 quality threshold and the strictest error-elimination algorithm, was used for CDR3 identification, clonotype clustering and error correction. A nonparametric unseen species model with Euler transformation was used to estimate lower-bound total TCR beta diversity. The public reads were reprocessed in TCRdb via fastp at Q25 and MiXCR, keeping in-frame beta chains. Here each entry gathers all rows of one CDR3 protein and keeps the most common genes and DNA. The V and J calls here are based on TCRdb, not the publication. In this sample the table shows 750,000 or so distinct CDR3 sequences, around a quarter of which occur a single time. More than 7.5% of the sample belongs to the ten largest clones.

The CDR3 measures 14 amino acids from cysteine to phenylalanine. Only CDR3 DNA is held: 42 bases, read in frame from base 1. V loses 2 bases, J loses 6 bases, and the germline ends lie 11 bases apart. CDR1 SGHTA and CDR2 FQGNSA are derived from the germline V gene. Note on this clonotype: The antigen it binds to is not known. The input lacks base qualities; no much larger clone sits a single base away.

Study-wide conclusions, independent of this receptor: Estimates of total diversity based on one million sequenced T cells were considered lower bounds and underestimates. A strong correlation was found between observed TCR beta diversity and the percentage of naive T cells measured by flow cytometry. Because profiling used bulk unsorted PBMCs, naive and antigen-experienced compartments could not be compared conclusively. Because the CMV infection status of the donors was unknown, age-related changes in expanded clonotypes may potentially have been confounded. Compared with the aged group, the long-lived group had more naive CD4+ T cells, fewer expanded clones and increased TCR diversity, a pattern suggesting age selection. Observed TCR beta diversity per million T cells fell roughly linearly with age, and a significant reduction was already apparent by age around 40.

The roughly 39 donors, aged 6 to 90 years, were systemically healthy Caucasian individuals from Russia. Each donor gave 8 to 10 milliliters of peripheral blood, drawn into EDTA-treated Vacutainer tubes. PBMCs were isolated by Ficoll-Paque density-gradient centrifugation, with at least 6.5 million obtained per sample. Trizol reagent was used to extract total RNA from PBMCs, with at least 5 micrograms per sample. Naive CD45RAhigh/CD27high T cell percentages were measured by flow cytometry on a PBMC aliquot from every donor. This sample also belongs to another study, concerning T cells of mothers and their children. The second investigation adds: The donors were nine systemically healthy Caucasian individuals, made up of three mothers and their six children. cDNA synthesis consumed the entire amount of extracted RNA, loaded at about 1.5 ug RNA in each 15 ul reaction. In the second PCR, sample barcodes and 2-4 random nucleotides were introduced via the M1S primer. More than 8 million TCR beta CDR3 reads were obtained from each mother, and about 3 million reads were obtained from each child. TCR recombination output is similarly shaped by thymic selection in related and unrelated pairs, with a minor effect exerted by inherited differences. Normalized repertoire overlap in related mother-child pairs was always slightly higher than in unrelated mother-child pairs, but the difference was never significant. No persistent microchimeric T cell clones were found, with a detection sensitivity of approximately 100 clones per million clonotypes. The study used deep NGS to compare TCR beta repertoires of mothers and children, seeking features distinguishing related mother-child pairs from unrelated individuals. The mean age was approximately 41 +/- 4 years for the mothers and roughly 10 +/- 4 years for the children. After adapter ligation with NEBNext reagents, the libraries were sequenced on Illumina HiSeq 2000 with 100+100 nt paired-end reads. To prevent cross-contamination, the mother and child libraries were prepared one month apart and sequenced in separate runs. Between 500,000 and 2,000,000 distinct TCR beta clonotypes were identified per donor. Naive TCR beta clonotypes were estimated from low-frequency clonotypes matched to each donor's FACS-determined naive share, without sorting.

Here the chain combines TRBV7-2 and TRBJ2-1, with the D gene too uncertain to name. Sequenced material: blood. This clonotype was sampled from a boy between 10 and 17 years old in good health. CDR3 protein: CASSLSVLLNEQFF. In nucleotides, the sequence is TGTGCCAGCAGCTTAAGTGTCCTACTCAATGAGCAGTTCTTC.